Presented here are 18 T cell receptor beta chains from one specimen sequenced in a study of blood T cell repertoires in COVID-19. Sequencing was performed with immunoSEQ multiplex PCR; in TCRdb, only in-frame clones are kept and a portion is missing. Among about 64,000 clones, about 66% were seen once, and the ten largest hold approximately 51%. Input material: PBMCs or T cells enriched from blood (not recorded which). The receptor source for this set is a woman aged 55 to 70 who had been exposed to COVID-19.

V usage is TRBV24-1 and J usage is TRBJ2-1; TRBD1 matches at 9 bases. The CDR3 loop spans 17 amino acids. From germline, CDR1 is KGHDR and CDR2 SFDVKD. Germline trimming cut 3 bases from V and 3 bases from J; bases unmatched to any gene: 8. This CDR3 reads CATSDTLDRGFYNEQFF. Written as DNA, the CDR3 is TGTGCCACCAGTGATACCTTGGACAGGGGCTTCTACAATGAGCAGTTCTTC.

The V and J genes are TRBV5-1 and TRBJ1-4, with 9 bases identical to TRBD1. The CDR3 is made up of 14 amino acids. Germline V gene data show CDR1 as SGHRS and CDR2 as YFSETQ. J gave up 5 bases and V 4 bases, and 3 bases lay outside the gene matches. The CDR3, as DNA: TGCGCCAGCAGCGGCGGACAGGGGAATGAAAAACTGTTTTTT. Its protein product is CASSGGQGNEKLFF.

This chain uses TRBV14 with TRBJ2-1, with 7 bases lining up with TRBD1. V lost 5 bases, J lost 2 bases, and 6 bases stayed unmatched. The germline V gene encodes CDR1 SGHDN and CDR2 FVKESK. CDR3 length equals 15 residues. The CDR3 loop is CASSRSGTAYNEQFF. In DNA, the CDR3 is TGTGCCAGCAGCAGGTCCGGGACAGCCTACAATGAGCAGTTCTTC.

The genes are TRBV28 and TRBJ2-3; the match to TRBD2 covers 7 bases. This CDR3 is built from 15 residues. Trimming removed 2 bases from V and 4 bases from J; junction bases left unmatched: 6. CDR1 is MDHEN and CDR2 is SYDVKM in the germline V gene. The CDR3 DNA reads TGTGCCAGCAGTTTAGCGGGAGTCCCCCCAGATACGCAGTATTTT. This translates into CASSLAGVPPDTQYF.

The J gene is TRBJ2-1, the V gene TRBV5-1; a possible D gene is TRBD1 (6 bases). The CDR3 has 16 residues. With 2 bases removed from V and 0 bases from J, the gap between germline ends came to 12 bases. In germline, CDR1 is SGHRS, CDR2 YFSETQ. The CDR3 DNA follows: TGCGCCAGCAGCTTTACAGGGTCCACCTCCTACAATGAGCAGTTCTTC. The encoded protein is CASSFTGSTSYNEQFF.

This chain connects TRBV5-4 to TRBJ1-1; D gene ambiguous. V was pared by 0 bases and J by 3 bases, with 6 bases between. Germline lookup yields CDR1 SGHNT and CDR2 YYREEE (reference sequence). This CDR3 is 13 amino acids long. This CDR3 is CASSLVPDTEAFF. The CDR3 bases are TGTGCCAGCAGCTTGGTTCCGGACACTGAAGCTTTCTTT.

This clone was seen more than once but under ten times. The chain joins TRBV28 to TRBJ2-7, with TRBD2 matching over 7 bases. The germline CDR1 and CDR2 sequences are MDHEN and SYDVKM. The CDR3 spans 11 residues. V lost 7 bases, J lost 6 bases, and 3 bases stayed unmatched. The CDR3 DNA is TGTGCCAGCAAGCGGGACGTCGAGCAGTACTTC. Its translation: CASKRDVEQYF.

The CDR3 DNA reads as TGTGCCAGCAGCTTAAACAGGATCAATGAGCAGTTCTTC. Protein: CASSLNRINEQFF. This chain uses TRBV7-2 with TRBJ2-1; tentatively, D is TRBD1 (5 bases). V was pared by 2 bases and J by 6 bases, with 8 bases between. CDR1 is SGHTA and CDR2 is FQGNSA in the germline V gene. The CDR3 sequence is 13 residues long.

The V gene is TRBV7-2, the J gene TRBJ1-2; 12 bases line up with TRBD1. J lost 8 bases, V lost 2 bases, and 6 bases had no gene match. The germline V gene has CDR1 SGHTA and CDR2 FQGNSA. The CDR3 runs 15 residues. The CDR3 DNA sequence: TGTGCCAGCAGCTTACCGGGACAGGGGGCGCTAGGCTACACCTTC. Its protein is CASSLPGQGALGYTF.

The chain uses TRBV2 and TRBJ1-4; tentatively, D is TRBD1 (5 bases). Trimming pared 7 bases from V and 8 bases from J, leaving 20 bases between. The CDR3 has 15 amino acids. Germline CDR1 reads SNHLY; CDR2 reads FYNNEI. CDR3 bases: TGTGCCAGCACAGGAATAGGACAATCCAAAGAAAAACTGTTTTTT. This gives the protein CASTGIGQSKEKLFF.

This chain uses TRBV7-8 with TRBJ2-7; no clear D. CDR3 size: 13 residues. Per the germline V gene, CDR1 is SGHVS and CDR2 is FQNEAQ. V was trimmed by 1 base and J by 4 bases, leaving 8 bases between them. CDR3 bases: TGTGCCAGCAGCTTAGAAGCTAGGTACGAGCAGTACTTC. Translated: CASSLEARYEQYF.

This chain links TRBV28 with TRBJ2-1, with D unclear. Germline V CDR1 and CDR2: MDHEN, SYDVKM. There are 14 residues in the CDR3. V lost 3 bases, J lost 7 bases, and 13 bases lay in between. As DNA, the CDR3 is TGTGCCAGCAGTTTCCTCGGCGGCTGGAATGAGCAGTTCTTC. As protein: CASSFLGGWNEQFF.

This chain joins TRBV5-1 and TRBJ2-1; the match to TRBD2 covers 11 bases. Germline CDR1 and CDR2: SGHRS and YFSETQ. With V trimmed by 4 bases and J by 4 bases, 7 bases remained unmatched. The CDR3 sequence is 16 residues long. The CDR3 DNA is TGCGCCAGCAGCCTGTCCGGGACTAGCGGATACAATGAGCAGTTCTTC. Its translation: CASSLSGTSGYNEQFF.

The CDR3 DNA reads as TGTGCCAGCAGTGAATTCGGGAAAGATAGGGTTGCCAACGTCCTGACTTTC. This sequence encodes CASSEFGKDRVANVLTF. The J gene is TRBJ2-6, the V gene TRBV25-1, with D possibly TRBD2 on 5 matching bases. The CDR3 consists of 17 residues. V was pared by 1 base and J by 7 bases, with 17 bases between. CDR1 is MGHDK and CDR2 is SYGVNS in the germline V gene.

This CDR3 is CASSLTSGGTIEQYF. For the CDR3, the DNA is TGCGCCAGCAGCTTGACTAGCGGGGGGACCATCGAGCAGTACTTC. The chain joins TRBV5-1 to TRBJ2-7; 12 bases fit TRBD2. Germline CDR1 is SGHRS and CDR2 is YFSETQ. Trimming took 1 base from V and 6 from J; bases not matched to a gene: 5. The CDR3 loop spans 15 amino acids.

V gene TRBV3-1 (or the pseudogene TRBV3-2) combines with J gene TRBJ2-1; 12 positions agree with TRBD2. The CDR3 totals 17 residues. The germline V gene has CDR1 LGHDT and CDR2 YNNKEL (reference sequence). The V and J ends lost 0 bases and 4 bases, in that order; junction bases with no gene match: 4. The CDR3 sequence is CASSQEILAGGYNEQFF. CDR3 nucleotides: TGTGCCAGCAGCCAAGAAATCCTAGCGGGGGGGTACAATGAGCAGTTCTTC.

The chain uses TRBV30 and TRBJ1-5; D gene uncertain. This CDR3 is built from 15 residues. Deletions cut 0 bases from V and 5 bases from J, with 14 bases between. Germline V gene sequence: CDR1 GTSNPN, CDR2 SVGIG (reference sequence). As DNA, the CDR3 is TGTGCCTGGAGTGTAGGTTTGGGAGGTCATCAGCCCCAGCATTTT. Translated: CAWSVGLGGHQPQHF.

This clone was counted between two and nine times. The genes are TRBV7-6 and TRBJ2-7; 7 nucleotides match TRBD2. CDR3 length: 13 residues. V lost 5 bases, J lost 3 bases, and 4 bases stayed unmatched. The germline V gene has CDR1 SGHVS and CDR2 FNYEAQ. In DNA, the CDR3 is TGTGCCAGCAGCCCGGGGGGATTCTACGAGCAGTACTTC. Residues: CASSPGGFYEQYF.